This T cell receptor beta chain was sequenced in a study of regulatory T cells in long-lasting Graves disease. General study results and limits: Persistent Graves' patients showed less TCR diversity than newly diagnosed ones.

Ten or more counts support this clonotype. What it binds is unknown. Germline V CDR1 and CDR2: SGHVS, FQNEAQ. Trimming pared 5 bases from V and 1 base from J, leaving 15 bases between. The length of the CDR3 is 16 residues. According to the study, TCR beta libraries were built with iRepertoire HTBI primers and CDR3-region Arm-PCR. TCRdb fed the multiplex PCR reads into MiXCR, producing one record per CDR3 protein. The sample holds under 500,000 distinct CDR3 sequences; approximately 16% are singletons and the top ten take about 11%. The time point here: newly diagnosed GD, antithyroid drugs for less than 3 months. Preparation of the TCR library used RNA extracted from PBMCs. These data also formed part of another study, on T cells in Graves' hyperthyroidism and ophthalmopathy. That work adds: Those with hyperthyroidism were 18 to 65 years old, newly diagnosed, and ill for under 2 months. In the first-round RT-PCR of the TCR CDR3, the HTBI primer set was used. Among clonotypes expanded in thyroid above 0.001, most were also found in blood.

The sample consisted of peripheral blood mononuclear cells (PBMCs), taken at new diagnosis, from a patient treated with antithyroid drugs. The source is a woman in her twenties or thirties with Graves disease. V and J are TRBV7-8 and TRBJ1-5; the D gene is possibly TRBD1 (6 bases). The CDR3 protein is CASSLEDRRSNQPQHF. The CDR3 DNA sequence: TGTGCCAGCAGCCTAGAAGACAGGAGAAGCAATCAGCCCCAGCATTTT.